These 9 T cell receptor beta chains were all obtained from the same sample, sequenced in a study of T cell responses to AZD1222 COVID-19 vaccine (dated by TCRdb to the early 2020s). Interpreted using the paper, the time point label stands for: about 28 days (+/-7) after the second vaccine dose. The library was produced with the immunoSEQ multiplex PCR assay. Sourced from immuneACCESS, this table was stored by TCRdb with only in-frame sequences that have V and J called. A share of the clones is absent; for the studies checked, an unresolved V gene accounts for under half, and the remainder has no known explanation. The sample includes more than 150,000 clones, with roughly 92% observed a single time. In total, the top ten clones hold approximately 3.7% of the sample. This sample comprised peripheral blood, obtained 28 days after the second AZD1222 dose. These receptors all stem from an adult who received the AZD1222 COVID-19 vaccine.

The gene calls are TRBV2 and TRBJ2-1, with TRBD2 identical over 8 bases. The V segment lost 5 bases and the J segment 4 bases; nucleotides outside the gene matches: 7. The CDR3 totals 15 residues. Germline values: CDR1 SNHLY, CDR2 FYNNEI. The CDR3 protein is CASSSVGGRYNEQFF. DNA of the CDR3: TGTGCCAGCAGTAGTGTAGGCGGGAGGTACAATGAGCAGTTCTTC. The full variable domain, rest sourced from reference TRBV2 and TRBJ2-1, is EPEVTQTPSHQVTQMGQEVILRCVPISNHLYFYWYRQILGQKVEFLVSFYNNEISEKSEIFDDQFSVERPDGSNFTLKIRSTKLEDSAMYFCASSSVGGRYNEQFFGPGTRLTVL.

V gene TRBV6-2 or TRBV6-3 combines with J gene TRBJ1-2; 7 bases map to TRBD1. This CDR3 spans 16 amino acids. Germline CDR1 reads MNHEY; CDR2 reads SVGEGT. The V gene end was trimmed by 2 bases and the J gene end by 3 bases; junction bases not matched to a gene: 9. CDR3 residues: CASSYPSGQRHYGYTF. For the CDR3, the DNA is TGTGCCAGCAGTTACCCCTCGGGACAGAGGCACTATGGCTACACCTTC.

The gene calls are TRBV12-3 or TRBV12-4 and TRBJ2-3; TRBD2 matches 9 bases. This CDR3 comprises 12 residues. V shed 5 bases, J shed 12 bases, and the junction held 6 bases outside the gene matches. The DNA for the CDR3 is TGTGCCAGCAGTCCGGGGGGGACTAGCCAGTATTTT. It yields the protein CASSPGGTSQYF.

Note on this clone: The same CDR3 can be traced to other DNA sequences in this sample. The V gene is TRBV28, the J gene TRBJ1-5, with 9 bases matching TRBD1. The CDR3 covers 14 residues. The junction had 4 bases not matched to a gene; V was cut back by 6 bases and J by 4 bases. The V gene's germline CDR1 is MDHEN and CDR2 SYDVKM. The CDR3 DNA reads TGTGCCAGCAGCTTTGGGACAGGGAATCAGCCCCAGCATTTT. Translating gives CASSFGTGNQPQHF.

The genes are TRBV4-2 and TRBJ2-5; D might be TRBD2 (7 bases). The ends were cut back, 0 bases at V and 2 bases at J, with 13 bases in the middle. Germline V gene data show CDR1 as LGHNA and CDR2 as YNFKEQ. This CDR3 region has 16 residues. The CDR3 DNA reads TGTGCCAGCAGCCAAGATACCGGGGGGACACAAGAGACCCAGTACTTC. Its translation is CASSQDTGGTQETQYF.

The CDR3 sequence: CASSQDMNTEAFF. CDR3 nucleotide sequence: TGTGCCAGCAGTCAGGATATGAACACTGAAGCTTTCTTT. The chain carries TRBV2 and TRBJ1-1, with D uncertain. V lost 5 bases to trimming and J lost 0 bases, with 7 bases between them. The CDR3 is 13 residues long. Germline CDR1 and CDR2: SNHLY and FYNNEI. Full variable domain (rest looked up from reference TRBV2 and TRBJ1-1): EPEVTQTPSHQVTQMGQEVILRCVPISNHLYFYWYRQILGQKVEFLVSFYNNEISEKSEIFDDQFSVERPDGSNFTLKIRSTKLEDSAMYFCASSQDMNTEAFFGQGTRLTVV.

Only a few counts were recorded for this clone. The rearrangement links TRBV28 to TRBJ2-3; 10 bases fit TRBD1. CDR3 length equals 17 residues. The V segment lost 2 bases and the J segment 3 bases; nucleotides outside the gene matches: 8. Germline assignment: CDR1 MDHEN and CDR2 SYDVKM. The CDR3 reads CASSLVPGQGRTDTQYF. The CDR3 DNA sequence: TGTGCCAGCAGTTTAGTCCCGGGACAGGGGAGGACAGATACGCAGTATTTT.

The J gene is TRBJ1-1, the V gene TRBV5-1; D may be TRBD1 (5 bases). Trimming shortened V by 4 bases and J by 8 bases, and 15 bases separated the two germline ends. CDR3 length equals 13 residues. Germline values: CDR1 SGHRS, CDR2 YFSETQ. CDR3 in DNA: TGCGCCAGCAGCCCAGCTCAGGGTTTAGAAGCTTTCTTT. Its protein is CASSPAQGLEAFF.

V gene TRBV5-5 combines with J gene TRBJ2-5; 11 bases line up with TRBD2. After removal of 4 bases from V and 3 bases from J, the junction contained 5 bases not matched to a gene. The germline CDR1 and CDR2 sequences are SGHKS and YYEKEE (reference sequence). CDR3 length: 15 residues. The CDR3 DNA is TGTGCCAGCAGCCGACCGGGACTAGCGGAAGAGACCCAGTACTTC. Its translation is CASSRPGLAEETQYF. Together with reference TRBV5-5 and TRBJ2-5, the CDR3 gives the full variable domain: DAGVTQSPTHLIKTRGQQVTLRCSPISGHKSVSWYQQVLGQGPQFIFQYYEKEERGRGNFPDRFSARQFPNYSSELNVNALLLGDSALYLCASSRPGLAEETQYFGPGTRLLVL.